This T cell receptor beta chain was captured by sequencing in a study of patients and donors after allogeneic stem cell transplantation. This clonotype appeared a few times. MiXCR was run by TCRdb on the RT-PCR reads, yielding one entry per CDR3 protein. The data show 920,000 or so distinct CDR3 sequences, with approximately 18% seen just once and approximately 5.9% held by the top ten. This CDR3 is 14 amino acids long. V lost 8 bases, J lost 2 bases, and 13 bases lay in between. This TCR came from a human donor who was either an allogeneic HSCT recipient or a stem cell or donor lymphocyte infusion donor (not recorded which). It is not recorded whose cells these are; they may come from a transplant donor. This sequence joins TRBV12-3 or TRBV12-4 and TRBJ1-5, with D perhaps matching TRBD1 (6 bases). Sequenced sample: blood, either unsorted or a sorted T cell fraction (not recorded which). CDR3 bases: TGTGCCAGCGGGAGGGGGGCGGGCAATCAGCCCCAGCATTTT. Its translation: CASGRGAGNQPQHF.